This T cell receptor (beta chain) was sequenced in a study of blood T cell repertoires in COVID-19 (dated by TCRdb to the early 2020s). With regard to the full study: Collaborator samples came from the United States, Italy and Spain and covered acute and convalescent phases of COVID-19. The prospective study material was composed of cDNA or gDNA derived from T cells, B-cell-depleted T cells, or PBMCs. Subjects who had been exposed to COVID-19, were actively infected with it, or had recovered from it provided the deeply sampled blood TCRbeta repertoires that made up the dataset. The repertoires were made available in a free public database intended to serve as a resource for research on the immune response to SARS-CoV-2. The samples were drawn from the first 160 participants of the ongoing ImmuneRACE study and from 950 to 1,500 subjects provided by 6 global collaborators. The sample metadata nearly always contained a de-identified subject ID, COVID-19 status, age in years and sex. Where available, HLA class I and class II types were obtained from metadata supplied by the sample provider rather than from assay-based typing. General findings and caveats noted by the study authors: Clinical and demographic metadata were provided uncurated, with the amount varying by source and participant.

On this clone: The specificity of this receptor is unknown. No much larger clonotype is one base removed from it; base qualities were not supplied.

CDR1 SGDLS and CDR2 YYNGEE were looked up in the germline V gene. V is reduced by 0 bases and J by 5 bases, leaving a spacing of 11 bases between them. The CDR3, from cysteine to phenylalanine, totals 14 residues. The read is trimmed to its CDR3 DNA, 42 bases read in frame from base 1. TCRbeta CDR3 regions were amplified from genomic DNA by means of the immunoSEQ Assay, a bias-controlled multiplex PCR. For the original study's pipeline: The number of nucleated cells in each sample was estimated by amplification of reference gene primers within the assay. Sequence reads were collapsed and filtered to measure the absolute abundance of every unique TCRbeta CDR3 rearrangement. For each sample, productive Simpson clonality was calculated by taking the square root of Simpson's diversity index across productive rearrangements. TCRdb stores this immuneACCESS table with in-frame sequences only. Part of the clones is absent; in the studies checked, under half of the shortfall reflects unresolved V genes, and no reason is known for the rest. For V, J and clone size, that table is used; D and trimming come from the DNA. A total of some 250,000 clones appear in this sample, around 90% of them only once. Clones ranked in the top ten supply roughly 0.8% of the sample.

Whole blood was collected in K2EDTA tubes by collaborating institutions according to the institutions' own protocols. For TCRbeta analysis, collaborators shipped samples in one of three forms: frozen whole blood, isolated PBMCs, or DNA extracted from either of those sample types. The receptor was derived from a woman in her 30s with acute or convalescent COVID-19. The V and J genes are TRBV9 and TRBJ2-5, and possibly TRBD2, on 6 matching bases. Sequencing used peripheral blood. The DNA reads TGTGCCAGCAGCGTAGAGGGGACTCCGGAGACCCAGTACTTC. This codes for CASSVEGTPETQYF.